A single sample is the source of the 7 T cell receptor beta chains below, sequenced in a study of blood T cell repertoires in COVID-19. Using immunoSEQ multiplex PCR, the repertoire was profiled, and TCRdb retains in-frame clones only, with some absent. The sample lists over 200,000 clones, around 90% occurring once. The sequencing sample was made of peripheral blood. The source of these receptors is a man aged 30-40 years with acute or convalescent COVID-19.

This chain joins TRBV12-2 and TRBJ2-1; the D call of TRBD2 is as the table states it, not checked on the DNA. TRBV12-2 is a pseudogene locus. The CDR3 consists of 18 residues. In DNA, the CDR3 is TGTGCAAGTCGCCCCCCCCGGACTAGCGGGGACTACAACAATGAGCAGTTCTTC. Translation gives CASRPPRTSGDYNNEQFF.

The rearrangement links TRBV19 to TRBJ2-1, with D unresolved. Looked up from germline, CDR1 is LNHDA and CDR2 is SQIVND (reference sequence). The CDR3 sequence is 16 residues long. Trimming left V 4 bases short and J 0 bases short, with 13 bases between. CDR3 loop: CASSTLIVFSYNEQFF. The CDR3 bases are TGTGCCAGTAGTACCCTAATAGTCTTCTCCTACAATGAGCAGTTCTTC.

The V and J genes are TRBV3-1 (or the pseudogene TRBV3-2) and TRBJ1-6; D unresolved. The CDR3 loop spans 15 amino acids. The V end lost 3 bases, the J end lost 7 bases, and 13 bases lay between the germline ends. Germline CDR1 and CDR2: LGHDT and YNNKEL (reference sequence). The CDR3 protein is CASSQRGSLNSPLHF. The CDR3 region has the DNA TGTGCCAGCAGCCAGAGAGGGTCCTTAAATTCACCCCTCCACTTT.

The chain couples TRBV2 to TRBJ2-1; D might be TRBD2 (5 bases). The CDR3 is made up of 13 amino acids. The V gene lost 7 bases and the J gene lost 5 bases, with 12 bases spanning the gap. Looked up from germline, CDR1 is SNHLY and CDR2 is FYNNEI. The DNA of the CDR3 is TGTGCCAGCACCCGGGAAACCAACAATGAGCAGTTCTTC. This translates into CASTRETNNEQFF.

J is TRBJ2-1 and V is TRBV27, with unresolved D. Germline V gene sequence: CDR1 MNHEY, CDR2 SMNVEV (reference sequence). The CDR3 contains 14 residues. V was shortened by 4 bases and J by 8 bases, with 15 bases between the two germline ends. CDR3 bases: TGTGCCAGCAGTTCCCCAAAGATCCGGGATGAGCAGTTCTTC. This translates into CASSSPKIRDEQFF.

V usage is TRBV5-1 and J usage is TRBJ1-5; 8 bases agree with TRBD1. This CDR3 comprises 15 residues. J lost 5 bases, V lost 0 bases, and 4 bases had no gene match. The germline gives CDR1 SGHRS, CDR2 YFSETQ. This chain's CDR3 is CASSLGSGGDQPQHF. CDR3 DNA sequence: TGCGCCAGCAGCTTGGGATCAGGGGGCGATCAGCCCCAGCATTTT.

The sample holds a few counts of this clone. The gene calls are TRBV2 and TRBJ1-6, with D unresolved. The CDR3 consists of 16 residues. V lost 2 bases and J lost 6, with 14 bases in between. Germline lookup yields CDR1 SNHLY and CDR2 FYNNEI. In nucleotides, the CDR3 is TGTGCCAGCAGTGAAACCGCTAACTATTTTAATTCACCCCTCCACTTT. Its protein is CASSETANYFNSPLHF.